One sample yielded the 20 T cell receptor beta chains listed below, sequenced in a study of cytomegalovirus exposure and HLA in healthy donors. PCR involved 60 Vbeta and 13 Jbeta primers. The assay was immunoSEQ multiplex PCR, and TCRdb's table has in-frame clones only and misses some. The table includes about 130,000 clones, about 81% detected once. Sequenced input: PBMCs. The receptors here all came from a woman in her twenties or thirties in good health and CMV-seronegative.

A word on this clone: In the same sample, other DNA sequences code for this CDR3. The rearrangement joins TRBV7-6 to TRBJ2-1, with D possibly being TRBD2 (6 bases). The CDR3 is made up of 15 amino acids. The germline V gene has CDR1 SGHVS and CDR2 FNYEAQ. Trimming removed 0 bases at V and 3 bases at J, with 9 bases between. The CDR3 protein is CASSLAGGLYNEQFF. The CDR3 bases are TGTGCCAGCAGCTTAGCGGGAGGTCTCTACAATGAGCAGTTCTTC.

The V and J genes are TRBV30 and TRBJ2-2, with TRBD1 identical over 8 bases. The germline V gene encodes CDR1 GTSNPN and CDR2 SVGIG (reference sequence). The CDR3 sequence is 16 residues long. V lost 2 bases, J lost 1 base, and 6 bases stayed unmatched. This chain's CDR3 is CAWSHGQGKNTGELFF. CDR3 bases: TGTGCCTGGAGTCACGGACAGGGCAAGAACACCGGGGAGCTGTTTTTT.

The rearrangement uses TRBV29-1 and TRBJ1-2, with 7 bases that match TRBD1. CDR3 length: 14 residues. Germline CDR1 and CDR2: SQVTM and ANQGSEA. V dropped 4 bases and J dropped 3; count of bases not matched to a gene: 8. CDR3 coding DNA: TGCAGCGTTGTCTCTGGCGACAGGGACTATGGCTACACCTTC. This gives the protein CSVVSGDRDYGYTF.

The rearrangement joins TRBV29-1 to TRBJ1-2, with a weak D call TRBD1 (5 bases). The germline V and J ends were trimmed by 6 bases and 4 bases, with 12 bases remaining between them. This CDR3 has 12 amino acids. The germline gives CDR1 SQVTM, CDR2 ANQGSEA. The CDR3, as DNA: TGCAGCGTCCTTAGGGGTTCCTATGGCTACACCTTC. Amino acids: CSVLRGSYGYTF.

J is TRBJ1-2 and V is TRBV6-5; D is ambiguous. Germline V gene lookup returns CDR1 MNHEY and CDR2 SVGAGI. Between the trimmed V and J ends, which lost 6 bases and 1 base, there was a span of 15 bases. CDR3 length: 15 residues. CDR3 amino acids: CASRPGWEGNYGYTF. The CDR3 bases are TGTGCCAGCAGACCGGGTTGGGAGGGTAACTATGGCTACACCTTC.

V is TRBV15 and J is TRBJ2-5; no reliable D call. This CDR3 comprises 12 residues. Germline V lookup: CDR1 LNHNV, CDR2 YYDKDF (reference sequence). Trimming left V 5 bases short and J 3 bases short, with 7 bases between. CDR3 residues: CATSRSKETQYF. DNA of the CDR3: TGTGCCACCAGCCGCAGTAAAGAGACCCAGTACTTC.

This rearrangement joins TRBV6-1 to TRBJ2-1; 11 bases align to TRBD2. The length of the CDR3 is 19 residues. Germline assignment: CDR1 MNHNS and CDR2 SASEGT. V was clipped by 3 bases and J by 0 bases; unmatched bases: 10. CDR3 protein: CASSDTETSGVPSYNEQFF. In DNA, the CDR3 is TGTGCCAGCAGTGATACGGAGACTAGCGGGGTTCCCTCCTACAATGAGCAGTTCTTC.

CDR3 protein: CAWSRKKGWNEQYF. As DNA, the CDR3 is TGTGCCTGGAGTAGAAAGAAGGGGTGGAACGAGCAGTACTTC. This rearrangement joins TRBV30 to TRBJ2-7; a possible D gene is TRBD1 (5 bases). V was trimmed by 2 bases and J by 5 bases, leaving 16 bases between them. CDR1 and CDR2 from the germline V gene are GTSNPN and SVGIG (reference sequence). The CDR3 covers 14 residues.

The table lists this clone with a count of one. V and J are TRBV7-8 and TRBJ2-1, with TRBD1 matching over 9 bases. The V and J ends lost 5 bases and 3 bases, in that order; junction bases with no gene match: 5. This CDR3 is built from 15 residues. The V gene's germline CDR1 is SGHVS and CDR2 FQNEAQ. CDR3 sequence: CASSQGQGLYNEQFF. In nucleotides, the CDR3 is TGTGCCAGCAGCCAGGGACAGGGTCTCTACAATGAGCAGTTCTTC.

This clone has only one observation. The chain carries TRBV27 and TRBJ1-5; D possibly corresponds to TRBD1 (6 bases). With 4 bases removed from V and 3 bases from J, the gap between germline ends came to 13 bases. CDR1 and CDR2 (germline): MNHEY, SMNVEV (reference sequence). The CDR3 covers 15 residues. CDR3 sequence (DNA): TGTGCCAGCAGTTGGACAGTGGGGGCCAATCAGCCCCAGCATTTT. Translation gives CASSWTVGANQPQHF.

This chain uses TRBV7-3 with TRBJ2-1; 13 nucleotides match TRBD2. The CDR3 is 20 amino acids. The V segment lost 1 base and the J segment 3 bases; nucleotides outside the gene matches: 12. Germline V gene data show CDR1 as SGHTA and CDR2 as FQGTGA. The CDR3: CASSLRGRTSGSFSYNEQFF. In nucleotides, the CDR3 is TGTGCCAGCAGCTTAAGAGGAAGGACTAGCGGGAGTTTCAGCTACAATGAGCAGTTCTTC.

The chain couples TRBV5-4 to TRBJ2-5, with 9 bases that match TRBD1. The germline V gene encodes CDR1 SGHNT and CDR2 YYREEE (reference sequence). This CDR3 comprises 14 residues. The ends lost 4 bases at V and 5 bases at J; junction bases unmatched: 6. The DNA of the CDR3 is TGTGCCAGCAGCCAACAGGGGGCGGAGGAGACCCAGTACTTC. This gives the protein CASSQQGAEETQYF.

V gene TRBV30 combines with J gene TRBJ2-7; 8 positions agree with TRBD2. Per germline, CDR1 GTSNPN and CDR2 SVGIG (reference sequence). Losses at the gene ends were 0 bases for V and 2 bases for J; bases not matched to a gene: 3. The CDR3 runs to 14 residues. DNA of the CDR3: TGTGCCTGGAGTGTCAAGCGGGAGCCCTACGAGCAGTACTTC. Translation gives CAWSVKREPYEQYF.

CDR3 coding DNA: TGTGCCAGCAGCTTTGACGTTGGAGAGGCAGATACGCAGTATTTT. Its protein is CASSFDVGEADTQYF. The gene calls are TRBV9 and TRBJ2-3, with unresolved D. Germline V gene sequence: CDR1 SGDLS, CDR2 YYNGEE. This CDR3 has 15 residues. V lost 4 bases and J 4 bases, leaving 16 bases between the germline ends. Combining the CDR3 with reference TRBV9 and TRBJ2-3 gives the whole variable domain DSGVTQTPKHLITATGQRVTLRCSPRSGDLSVYWYQQSLDQGLQFLIQYYNGEERAKGNILERFSAQQFPDLHSELNLSSLELGDSALYFCASSFDVGEADTQYFGPGTRLTVL.

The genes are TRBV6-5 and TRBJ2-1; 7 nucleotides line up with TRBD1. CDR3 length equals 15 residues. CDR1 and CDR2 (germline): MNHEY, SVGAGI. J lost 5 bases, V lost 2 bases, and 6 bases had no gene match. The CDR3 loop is CASSYLGTANNEQFF. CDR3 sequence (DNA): TGTGCCAGCAGTTACCTCGGGACAGCTAACAATGAGCAGTTCTTC.

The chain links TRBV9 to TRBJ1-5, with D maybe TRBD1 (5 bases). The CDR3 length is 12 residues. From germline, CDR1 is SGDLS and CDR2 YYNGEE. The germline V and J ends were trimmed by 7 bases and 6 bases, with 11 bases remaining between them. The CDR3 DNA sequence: TGTGCCAGCGGCAGGGAGGGTCAGCCCCAGCATTTT. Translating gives CASGREGQPQHF. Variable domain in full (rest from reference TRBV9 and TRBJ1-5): DSGVTQTPKHLITATGQRVTLRCSPRSGDLSVYWYQQSLDQGLQFLIQYYNGEERAKGNILERFSAQQFPDLHSELNLSSLELGDSALYFCASGREGQPQHFGDGTRLSIL.

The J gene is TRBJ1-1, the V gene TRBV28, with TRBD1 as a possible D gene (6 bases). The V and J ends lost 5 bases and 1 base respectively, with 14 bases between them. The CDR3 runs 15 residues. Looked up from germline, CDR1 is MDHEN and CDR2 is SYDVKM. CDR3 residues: CASSPTTGSNTEAFF. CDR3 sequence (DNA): TGTGCCAGCAGTCCGACGACAGGATCGAACACTGAAGCTTTCTTT.

CDR3 DNA sequence: TGTGCCAGCAGCCCAAGAATACAGAACACTGAAGCTTTCTTT. It is translated as CASSPRIQNTEAFF. This sequence joins TRBV9 and TRBJ1-1; D is unclear. The length of the CDR3 is 14 residues. V was shortened by 4 bases and J by 1 base, with 11 bases between the two germline ends. Per the germline V gene, CDR1 is SGDLS and CDR2 is YYNGEE. Full variable domain (remainder filled in from reference TRBV9 and TRBJ1-1): DSGVTQTPKHLITATGQRVTLRCSPRSGDLSVYWYQQSLDQGLQFLIQYYNGEERAKGNILERFSAQQFPDLHSELNLSSLELGDSALYFCASSPRIQNTEAFFGQGTRLTVV.

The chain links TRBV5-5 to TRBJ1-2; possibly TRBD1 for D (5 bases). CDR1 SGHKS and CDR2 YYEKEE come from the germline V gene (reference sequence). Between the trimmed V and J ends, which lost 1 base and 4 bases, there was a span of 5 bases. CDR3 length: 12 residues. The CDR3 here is CASSLQGYGYTF. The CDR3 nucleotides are TGTGCCAGCAGCTTGCAGGGCTATGGCTACACCTTC. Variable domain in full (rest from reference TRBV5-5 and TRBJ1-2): DAGVTQSPTHLIKTRGQQVTLRCSPISGHKSVSWYQQVLGQGPQFIFQYYEKEERGRGNFPDRFSARQFPNYSSELNVNALLLGDSALYLCASSLQGYGYTFGSGTRLTVV.

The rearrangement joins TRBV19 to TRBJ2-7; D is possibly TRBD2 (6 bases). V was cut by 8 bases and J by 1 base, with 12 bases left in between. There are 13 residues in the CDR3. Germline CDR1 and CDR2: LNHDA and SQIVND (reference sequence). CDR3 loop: CASGRTESYEQYF. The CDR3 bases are TGTGCCAGTGGGAGGACGGAGTCCTACGAGCAGTACTTC.